One sample yielded the 32 T cell receptor beta chains listed below, sequenced in a study of T cells in Graves' hyperthyroidism and ophthalmopathy. Amplified TCR beta CDR3 regions derived from RNA transcripts. With the HTBI primer set, the TCR CDR3 went through a first round of RT-PCR. Each CDR3 protein is one row after TCRdb ran MiXCR on the multiplex PCR reads. The sample consists of about 510,000 distinct CDR3 sequences, about 46% of them appearing once. The source material was peripheral blood or thyroid tissue (not recorded which). These receptor sequences come from an adult woman with Graves' disease, either hyperthyroidism or ophthalmopathy (not recorded which).

A note on this clonotype: This sequence may be a read error, since a much larger clone differs from it by one base. V usage is TRBV20-1 and J usage is TRBJ2-7, with 11 bases matching TRBD2. The CDR3 is 18 amino acids. CDR1 and CDR2 from the germline V gene are DFQATT and SNEGSKA (reference sequence). V shed 1 base and J 6 bases; nucleotides not matched to a gene: 17. CDR3 amino acids: CSARGGAFSSGRLGEQYF. The CDR3 DNA follows: TGCAGTGCTAGAGGGGGCGCCTTCTCTAGCGGGAGGCTCGGCGAGCAGTACTTC.

This clonotype was seen only a few times. The V gene is TRBV9, the J gene TRBJ1-1, with unresolved D. V shed 7 bases and J shed 2 bases, with 18 bases lying between them. From germline, CDR1 is SGDLS and CDR2 YYNGEE. The CDR3 consists of 15 residues. CDR3 DNA: TGTGCCAGCTCACCACGTGGAGCGTCTAACACTGAAGCTTTCTTT. Translating it yields CASSPRGASNTEAFF. Full variable domain (remainder filled in from reference TRBV9 and TRBJ1-1): DSGVTQTPKHLITATGQRVTLRCSPRSGDLSVYWYQQSLDQGLQFLIQYYNGEERAKGNILERFSAQQFPDLHSELNLSSLELGDSALYFCASSPRGASNTEAFFGQGTRLTVV.

Note on this clonotype: A much larger clone differs from this one at a single base, so this may be a read error. The CDR3 ends on some other residue instead of the conserved phenylalanine or tryptophan, so this is likely a read error. The DNA is omitted, as the CDR3 cannot be located on it reliably, and the CDR3 follows TCRdb's listing. The chain recombines TRBV12-3 or TRBV12-4 with TRBJ2-5; TRBD2 reflects the table's D call only, with no check against the DNA. Inclusive of both ends, the CDR3 amounts to 12 amino acids. CDR3 sequence: CASSLQATPEAL.

This clonotype was observed many times. CDR3 amino acids: CASSVTGYSNQPQHF. The CDR3 nucleotides read TGTGCCAGCAGCGTGACAGGGTATAGCAATCAGCCCCAGCATTTT. This chain uses TRBV9 with TRBJ1-5, with 7 bases matching TRBD1. CDR3 length: 15 amino acids. Germline CDR1 reads SGDLS; CDR2 reads YYNGEE. V lost 2 bases to trimming and J lost 0 bases; unmatched junction nucleotides: 2. The full variable domain, in which reference TRBV9 and TRBJ1-5 provide the parts outside the CDR3, is DSGVTQTPKHLITATGQRVTLRCSPRSGDLSVYWYQQSLDQGLQFLIQYYNGEERAKGNILERFSAQQFPDLHSELNLSSLELGDSALYFCASSVTGYSNQPQHFGDGTRLSIL.

V and J are TRBV20-1 and TRBJ1-5; D is ambiguous. V was shortened by 0 bases and J by 7 bases, with 13 bases between the two germline ends. Germline V CDR1 and CDR2: DFQATT, SNEGSKA (reference sequence). The CDR3 runs to 14 residues. The CDR3 DNA follows: TGCAGTGCTAGAGATAAAGGGAGATACCAGCCCCAGCATTTT. Its protein is CSARDKGRYQPQHF.

The chain couples TRBV10-3 to TRBJ2-5, with 8 nucleotides matching TRBD2. The V and J ends lost 10 bases and 5 bases, in that order; junction bases with no gene match: 12. The CDR3 length is 14 residues. Germline assignment: CDR1 ENHRY and CDR2 SYGVKD. The CDR3 spells CATGGGRSGETQYF. In DNA form, the CDR3 reads TGTGCCACCGGGGGCGGGAGGTCTGGGGAGACCCAGTACTTC.

There are many counts of this clonotype. This chain connects TRBV6-2 or TRBV6-3 to TRBJ1-1, with D maybe TRBD1 (5 bases). Germline-derived CDR1 and CDR2 are MNHEY and SVGEGT. The CDR3 totals 16 residues. The V end was cut by 5 bases, the J end by 9 bases, with 25 bases between. The CDR3 DNA is TGTGCCAGCAGTCCCATAGGATCCGGGGCCCCAGGCCAAGCTTTCTTT. Translating it yields CASSPIGSGAPGQAFF.

The V and J genes are TRBV10-3 and TRBJ1-2; the D is unclear. Trimming took 0 bases from V and 14 from J, leaving 4 bases between them. In germline, CDR1 is ENHRY, CDR2 SYGVKD. This CDR3 spans 9 amino acids. CDR3 loop: CAISESTTF. CDR3 nucleotide sequence: TGTGCCATCAGTGAGTCGACAACCTTC.

CDR3: CASSYRQGEKLFF. The CDR3 DNA is TGTGCCAGCAGTTACAGACAGGGCGAAAAACTGTTTTTT. This chain links TRBV6-6 with TRBJ1-4; 7 bases align to TRBD1. Trimming removed 2 bases from V and 8 bases from J; junction bases left unmatched: 2. The CDR3 sequence is 13 residues long. CDR1 and CDR2 (germline): MNHNY, SVGAGI (reference sequence).

The rearrangement links TRBV20-1 to TRBJ2-7; D possibly corresponds to TRBD1 (6 bases). Trimming left V 2 bases short and J 9 bases short, with 14 bases between. CDR3 length equals 12 residues. Germline CDR1 and CDR2: DFQATT and SNEGSKA (reference sequence). The CDR3 spells CSARYQGNMQYF. CDR3 DNA: TGCAGTGCTAGATACCAGGGGAATATGCAGTACTTC.

This clonotype was seen a handful of times. The genes are TRBV29-1 and TRBJ1-2; D is uncertain. The CDR3 spans 13 residues. V lost 7 bases and J lost 3, with 15 bases in between. Germline V gives CDR1 SQVTM, CDR2 ANQGSEA. The CDR3 loop is CSAHDGRYYGYTF. CDR3 DNA: TGCAGCGCTCATGACGGGCGATACTATGGCTACACCTTC.

V and J are TRBV20-1 and TRBJ2-5; D gene unclear. The germline V gene encodes CDR1 DFQATT and CDR2 SNEGSKA (reference sequence). The CDR3 consists of 13 residues. Trimming shortened V by 0 bases and J by 1 base, and 6 bases separated the two germline ends. The CDR3 spells CSARDWGQETQYF. The CDR3 bases are TGCAGTGCTAGAGATTGGGGCCAAGAGACCCAGTACTTC.

Remarks on this clonotype: A much bigger clone sits one base away, suggesting this may be a read error. The chain couples TRBV4-1 to TRBJ1-1, with no clear D. V lost 0 bases, J lost 5 bases, and 13 bases lay in between. The CDR3 is made up of 15 amino acids. Germline-derived CDR1 and CDR2 are MGHRA and YSYEKL. CDR3 residues: CASSQDRSMRTEAFF. Here the CDR3 DNA reads TGCGCCAGCAGCCAAGATCGGTCAATGCGTACTGAAGCTTTCTTT.

The chain employs TRBV6-1 and TRBJ2-7, with unresolved D. The CDR3 totals 13 residues. CDR1 is MNHNS, CDR2 SASEGT, per germline. Trimming shortened V by 0 bases and J by 3 bases, and 6 bases separated the two germline ends. The CDR3 DNA is TGTGCCAGCAGTGAAGCACGAGGCTACGAGCAGTACTTC. Translated: CASSEARGYEQYF.

The V call is TRBV6-2 or TRBV6-3, the J call TRBJ2-7, with TRBD1 matching 10 bases. V gave up 6 bases and J gave up 5 bases; unmatched junction bases: 7. The V gene's germline CDR1 is MNHEY and CDR2 SVGEGT. CDR3 length: 14 residues. The CDR3 DNA is TGTGCCAGCAGCCGGGACAGGGGTAGCCACGAGCAGTACTTC. Its translation: CASSRDRGSHEQYF.

This clonotype was counted only a few times. The genes are TRBV2 and TRBJ1-2, with D hard to call. The CDR3 sequence is 15 residues long. V was pared by 1 base and J by 8 bases, with 17 bases between. The germline V gene encodes CDR1 SNHLY and CDR2 FYNNEI. CDR3 protein: CASSEDFGVRGGYTF. The CDR3 nucleotides read TGTGCCAGCAGTGAAGATTTCGGGGTCCGGGGAGGCTACACCTTC.

V and J are TRBV11-2 and TRBJ2-5; tentatively, D is TRBD1 (6 bases). The ends were cut back, 0 bases at V and 5 bases at J, with 13 bases in the middle. The CDR3 runs to 15 residues. From germline, CDR1 is SGHAT and CDR2 FQNNGV. This CDR3 reads CASSLEVGRGETQYF. CDR3 in DNA: TGTGCCAGCAGCTTAGAGGTCGGCAGGGGCGAGACCCAGTACTTC.

This clonotype was seen only a few times. The chain uses TRBV3-1 and TRBJ1-6, with TRBD1 identical over 7 bases. Germline CDR1 and CDR2: LGHDT and YNNKEL (reference sequence). The CDR3 loop spans 14 amino acids. The ends lost 5 bases at V and 6 bases at J; junction bases unmatched: 4. CDR3 in amino acids: CASSAGQFNSPLHF. Here the CDR3 DNA reads TGTGCCAGCAGCGCGGGACAGTTTAATTCACCCCTCCACTTT.

The chain employs TRBV10-3 and TRBJ2-5; D is uncertain. V shed 2 bases and J shed 0 bases, with 7 bases lying between them. Per germline, CDR1 ENHRY and CDR2 SYGVKD. The CDR3 covers 14 residues. CDR3 nucleotides: TGTGCCATCAGTGAGCGTGGGTACCAAGAGACCCAGTACTTC. This codes for CAISERGYQETQYF.

This clonotype occurred a few times. This chain joins TRBV4-2 and TRBJ2-5; TRBD2 aligns across 9 bases. Germline trimming cut 4 bases from V and 3 bases from J; bases unmatched to any gene: 6. Germline values: CDR1 LGHNA, CDR2 YNFKEQ. The CDR3 is 15 residues long. CDR3 sequence reads: CASSPAVAGEETQYF. CDR3 nucleotides: TGTGCCAGCAGCCCCGCGGTAGCGGGAGAAGAGACCCAGTACTTC.

V and J are TRBV19 and TRBJ1-5; weak D call: TRBD1 (5 bases). Trimming stripped 6 bases from V and 2 bases from J, with 23 bases between. The CDR3 covers 18 residues. Germline V gene lookup returns CDR1 LNHDA and CDR2 SQIVND (reference sequence). CDR3 in amino acids: CASSRTSGPGRGNQPQHF. The CDR3 nucleotides are TGTGCCAGTAGCAGAACGTCGGGACCAGGTCGAGGCAATCAGCCCCAGCATTTT.

The chain joins TRBV7-8 to TRBJ2-5; 7 nucleotides agree with TRBD2. Germline loops: CDR1 SGHVS, CDR2 FQNEAQ. The ends lost 5 bases at V and 4 bases at J; junction bases unmatched: 22. The CDR3 runs to 19 residues. The CDR3 coding sequence is TGTGCCAGCAGCCCCCACCCGGGACTAACGCCCAACATCGGAGAGACCCAGTACTTC. Residues: CASSPHPGLTPNIGETQYF.

The chain has TRBV28 and TRBJ1-1, with D hard to call. CDR1 is MDHEN, CDR2 SYDVKM, per germline. The CDR3 length is 13 residues. Trimming removed 6 bases from V and 4 bases from J, with 12 bases in between. CDR3 region: CASSQVSGTEAFF. The CDR3 DNA reads as TGTGCCAGCAGCCAAGTCTCGGGCACTGAAGCTTTCTTT.

This clonotype was counted at least ten times. The J gene is TRBJ1-4, the V gene TRBV7-2, with D perhaps TRBD1 (5 bases). The length of the CDR3 is 13 residues. Germline CDR1 SGHTA, CDR2 FQGNSA. The V end lost 2 bases, the J end lost 12 bases, and 13 bases lay between the germline ends. CDR3 sequence: CASSLRQGGELFF. CDR3 in DNA: TGTGCCAGCAGCTTACGGCAGGGAGGTGAACTGTTTTTT. Based on the CDR3 plus reference TRBV7-2 and TRBJ1-4, the full variable domain is GAGVSQSPSNKVTEKGKDVELRCDPISGHTALYWYRQSLGQGLEFLIYFQGNSAPDKSGLPSDRFSAERTGGSVSTLTIQRTQQEDSAVYLCASSLRQGGELFFGSGTQLSVL.

The chain carries TRBV7-8 and TRBJ2-6, with 9 positions matching TRBD2. J gave up 4 bases and V 1 base, and 8 bases lay outside the gene matches. There are 18 residues in the CDR3. Germline assignment: CDR1 SGHVS and CDR2 FQNEAQ. This CDR3 reads CASSLVIAGVFGANVLTF. CDR3 DNA sequence: TGTGCCAGCAGCTTAGTTATAGCGGGAGTTTTCGGGGCCAACGTCCTGACTTTC.

This clonotype was found many times. The V and J genes are TRBV15 and TRBJ2-7; 9 nucleotides match TRBD2. The V segment lost 3 bases and the J segment 2 bases; nucleotides outside the gene matches: 8. The germline V gene encodes CDR1 LNHNV and CDR2 YYDKDF (reference sequence). The CDR3 extends over 16 amino acids. As DNA, the CDR3 is TGTGCCACCAGCAGTCCCAGGACTAGCGTACCCTACGAGCAGTACTTC. Encoded protein: CATSSPRTSVPYEQYF.

The J gene is TRBJ2-7, the V gene TRBV7-9, with D perhaps TRBD1 (5 bases). The V gene lost 3 bases and the J gene lost 3 bases, with 15 bases spanning the gap. Germline CDR1 and CDR2: SEHNR and FQNEAQ (reference sequence). The CDR3 sequence is 15 residues long. The CDR3 DNA sequence: TGTGCCAGCAGCTTGGGGTGGACAACGAACTACGAGCAGTACTTC. Protein: CASSLGWTTNYEQYF.

The rearrangement joins TRBV5-1 to TRBJ1-1; no clear D. The CDR3 loop spans 14 amino acids. Trimming stripped 0 bases from V and 8 bases from J, with 14 bases between. Looked up from germline, CDR1 is SGHRS and CDR2 is YFSETQ. As DNA, the CDR3 is TGCGCCAGCAGCTTGGGAGGGTTTGTAGCAGAAGCTTTCTTT. Protein product: CASSLGGFVAEAFF.

This clonotype was recorded at least ten times. The chain joins TRBV29-1 to TRBJ1-3, with D tentatively TRBD1 (6 bases). CDR3 length: 14 amino acids. Germline CDR1 reads SQVTM; CDR2 reads ANQGSEA. V was shortened by 6 bases and J by 4 bases, with 16 bases between the two germline ends. The CDR3 region is CSVGHQTAGNTIYF. The DNA of the CDR3 is TGCAGCGTGGGACATCAAACCGCCGGAAACACCATATATTTT.

This clonotype was observed once. The chain links TRBV7-6 to TRBJ2-5; 8 nucleotides align to TRBD2. The CDR3 covers 15 residues. J gave up 5 bases and V 2 bases, and 7 bases lay outside the gene matches. CDR1 and CDR2 (germline): SGHVS, FNYEAQ. CDR3 protein: CASSLRGGRYETQYF. The CDR3 DNA reads TGTGCCAGCAGCTTACGGGGGGGCCGCTACGAGACCCAGTACTTC.

J is TRBJ2-7 and V is TRBV7-9, with 8 bases aligning to TRBD1. This CDR3 spans 13 amino acids. CDR1 is SEHNR and CDR2 is FQNEAQ in the germline V gene (reference sequence). V shed 7 bases, J shed 7 bases, and the junction held 9 bases outside the gene matches. CDR3 protein: CASTADRANEQYF. CDR3 in DNA: TGTGCCAGCACCGCGGACAGGGCGAATGAGCAGTACTTC.

This clonotype showed up many times. The chain couples TRBV6-1 to TRBJ1-2; 7 nucleotides line up with TRBD1. Germline V gene lookup returns CDR1 MNHNS and CDR2 SASEGT. With 6 bases clipped from V and 4 bases from J, the junction kept 8 bases outside the gene matches. This CDR3 comprises 14 residues. CDR3 sequence: CASSKTTGSYGYTF. The CDR3 DNA sequence: TGTGCCAGCAGCAAAACGACAGGGAGCTATGGCTACACCTTC.